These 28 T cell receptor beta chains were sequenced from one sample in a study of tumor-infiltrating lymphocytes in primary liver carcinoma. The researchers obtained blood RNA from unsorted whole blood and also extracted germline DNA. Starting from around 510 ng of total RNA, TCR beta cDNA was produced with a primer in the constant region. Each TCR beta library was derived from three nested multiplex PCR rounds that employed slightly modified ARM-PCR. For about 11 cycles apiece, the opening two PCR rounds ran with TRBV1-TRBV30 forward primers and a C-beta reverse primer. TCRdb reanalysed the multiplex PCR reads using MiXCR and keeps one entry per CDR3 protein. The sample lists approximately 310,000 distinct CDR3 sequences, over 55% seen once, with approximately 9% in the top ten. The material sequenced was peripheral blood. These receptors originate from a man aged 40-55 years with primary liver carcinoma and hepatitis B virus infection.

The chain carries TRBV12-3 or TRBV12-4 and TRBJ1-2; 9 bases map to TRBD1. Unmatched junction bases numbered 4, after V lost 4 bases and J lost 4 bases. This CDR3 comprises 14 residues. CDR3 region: CASSSSQGAYGYTF. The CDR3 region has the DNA TGTGCCAGCAGTTCTTCACAGGGGGCCTATGGCTACACCTTC.

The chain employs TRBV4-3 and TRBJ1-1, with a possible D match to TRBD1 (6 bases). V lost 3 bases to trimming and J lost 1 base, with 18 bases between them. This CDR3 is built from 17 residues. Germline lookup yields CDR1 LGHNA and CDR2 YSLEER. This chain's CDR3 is CASSQGGPGHTNTEAFF. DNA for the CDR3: TGCGCCAGCAGCCAGGGGGGACCGGGACATACGAACACTGAAGCTTTCTTT.

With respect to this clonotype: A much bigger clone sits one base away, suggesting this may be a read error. In nucleotides, the CDR3 is TGCACCAGCAGTCTACAGCGAGCGGGGGACACTGAAGCTTTCTTT. It yields the protein CTSSLQRAGDTEAFF. The V and J genes are TRBV10-2 and TRBJ1-1, with TRBD1 as a possible D gene (5 bases). The length of the CDR3 is 15 residues. Germline CDR1 is WSHSY and CDR2 is SAAADI.

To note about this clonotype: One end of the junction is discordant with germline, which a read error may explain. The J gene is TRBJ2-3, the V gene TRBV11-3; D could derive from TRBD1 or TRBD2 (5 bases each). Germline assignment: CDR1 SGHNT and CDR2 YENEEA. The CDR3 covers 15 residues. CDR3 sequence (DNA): TGTGCCAGCAGCCTATGCGTGGGACGCACATATACGCAGTATTTT. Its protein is CASSLCVGRTYTQYF.

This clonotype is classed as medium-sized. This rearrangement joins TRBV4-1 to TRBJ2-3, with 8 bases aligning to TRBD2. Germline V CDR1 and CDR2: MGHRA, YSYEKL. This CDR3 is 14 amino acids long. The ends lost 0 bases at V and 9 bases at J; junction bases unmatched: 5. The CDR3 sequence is CASSQDIGRGTQYF. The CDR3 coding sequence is TGCGCCAGCAGCCAAGATATCGGGAGGGGGACGCAGTATTTT.

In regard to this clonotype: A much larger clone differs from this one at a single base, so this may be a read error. CDR3 nucleotide sequence: TGCAGCATCCCTGACACCGGGGAGCTGTTTTTT. Protein sequence: CSIPDTGELFF. The V and J genes are TRBV29-1 and TRBJ2-2; D ambiguous. This CDR3 contains 11 residues. The V gene's germline CDR1 is SQVTM and CDR2 ANQGSEA. Trimming shortened V by 8 bases and J by 3 bases, and 7 bases separated the two germline ends.

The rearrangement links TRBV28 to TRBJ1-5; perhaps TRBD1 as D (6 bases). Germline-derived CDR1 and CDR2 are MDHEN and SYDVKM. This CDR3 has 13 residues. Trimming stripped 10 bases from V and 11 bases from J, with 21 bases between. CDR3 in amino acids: CATKEGGRQSQHF. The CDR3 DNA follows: TGTGCCACTAAGGAGGGGGGAAGACAGTCCCAGCATTTT. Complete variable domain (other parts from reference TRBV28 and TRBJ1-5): DVKVTQSSRYLVKRTGEKVFLECVQDMDHENMFWYRQDPGLGLRLIYFSYDVKMKEKGDIPEGYSVSREKKERFSLILESASTNQTSMYLCATKEGGRQSQHFGDGTRLSIL.

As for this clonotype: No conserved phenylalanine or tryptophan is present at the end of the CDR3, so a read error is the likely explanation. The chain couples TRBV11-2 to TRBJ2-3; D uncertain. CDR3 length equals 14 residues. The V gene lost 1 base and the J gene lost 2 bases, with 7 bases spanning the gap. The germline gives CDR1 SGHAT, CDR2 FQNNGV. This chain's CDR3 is CASSLAVYTDTQYL. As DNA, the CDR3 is TGTGCCAGCAGCTTAGCGGTCTACACAGATACGCAGTATTTG.

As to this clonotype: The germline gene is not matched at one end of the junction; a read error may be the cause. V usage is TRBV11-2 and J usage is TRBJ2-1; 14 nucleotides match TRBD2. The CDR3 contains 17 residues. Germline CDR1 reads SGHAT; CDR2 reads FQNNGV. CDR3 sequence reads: CTSRFGLAGGWYNEQFF. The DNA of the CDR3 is TGTACCAGCAGATTCGGACTAGCGGGAGGATGGTACAATGAGCAGTTCTTC.

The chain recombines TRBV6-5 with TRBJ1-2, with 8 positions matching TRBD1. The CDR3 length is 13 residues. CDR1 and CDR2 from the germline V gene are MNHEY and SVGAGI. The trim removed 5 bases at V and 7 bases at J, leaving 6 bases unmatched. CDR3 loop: CASSQQGGTGYTF. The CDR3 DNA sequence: TGTGCCAGCAGTCAACAGGGGGGTACTGGCTACACCTTC.

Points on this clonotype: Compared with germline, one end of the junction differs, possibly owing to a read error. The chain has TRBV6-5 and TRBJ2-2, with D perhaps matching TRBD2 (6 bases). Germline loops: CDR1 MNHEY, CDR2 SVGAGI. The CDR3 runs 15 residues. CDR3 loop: CATQTGRLNTRELFF. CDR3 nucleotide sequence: TGTGCCACCCAGACCGGGAGATTGAACACCAGGGAGCTGTTTTTT.

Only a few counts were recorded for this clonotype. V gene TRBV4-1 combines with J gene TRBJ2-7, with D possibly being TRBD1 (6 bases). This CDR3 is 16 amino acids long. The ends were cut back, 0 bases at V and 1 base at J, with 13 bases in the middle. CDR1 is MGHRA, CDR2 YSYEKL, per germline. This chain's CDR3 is CASSQESGDLSYEQYF. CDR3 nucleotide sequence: TGCGCCAGCAGCCAAGAATCAGGGGATTTGTCCTACGAGCAGTACTTC.

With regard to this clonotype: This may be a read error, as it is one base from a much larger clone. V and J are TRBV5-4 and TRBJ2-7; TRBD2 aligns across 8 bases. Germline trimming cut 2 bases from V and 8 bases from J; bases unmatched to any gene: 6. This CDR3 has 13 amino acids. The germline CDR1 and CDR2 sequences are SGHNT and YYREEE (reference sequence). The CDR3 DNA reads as TGTGCCAGCAGCTTAGCTAGCGGGTACAAGCAGTACTTC. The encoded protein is CASSLASGYKQYF. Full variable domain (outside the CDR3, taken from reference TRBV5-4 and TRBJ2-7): ETGVTQSPTHLIKTRGQQVTLRCSSQSGHNTVSWYQQALGQGPQFIFQYYREEENGRGNFPPRFSGLQFPNYSSELNVNALELDDSALYLCASSLASGYKQYFGPGTRLTVT.

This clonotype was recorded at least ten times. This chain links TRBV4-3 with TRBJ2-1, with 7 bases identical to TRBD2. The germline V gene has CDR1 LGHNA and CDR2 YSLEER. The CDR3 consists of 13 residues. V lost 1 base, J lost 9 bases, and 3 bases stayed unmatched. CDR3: CASSQAREVEQFF. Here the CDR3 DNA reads TGCGCCAGCAGCCAAGCCCGGGAGGTTGAGCAGTTCTTC.

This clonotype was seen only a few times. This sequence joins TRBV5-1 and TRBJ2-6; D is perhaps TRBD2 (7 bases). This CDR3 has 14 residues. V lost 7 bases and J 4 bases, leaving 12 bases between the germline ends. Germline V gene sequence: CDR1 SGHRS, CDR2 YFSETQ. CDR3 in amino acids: CASYGGAGANVLTF. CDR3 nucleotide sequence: TGCGCCAGCTATGGGGGGGCCGGGGCCAACGTCCTGACTTTC.

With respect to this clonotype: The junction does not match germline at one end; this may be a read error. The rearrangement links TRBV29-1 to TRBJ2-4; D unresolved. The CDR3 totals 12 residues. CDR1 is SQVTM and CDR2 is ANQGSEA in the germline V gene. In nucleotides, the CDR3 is TGTGCGAGGAGATCGACCAAAAACATTCATTACTTC. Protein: CARRSTKNIHYF.

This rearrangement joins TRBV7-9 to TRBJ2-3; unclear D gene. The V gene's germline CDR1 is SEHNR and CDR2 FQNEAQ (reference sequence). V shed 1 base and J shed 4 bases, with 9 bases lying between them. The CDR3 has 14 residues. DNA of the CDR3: TGTGCCAGCAGCTTAGTTTCGATGTCAGATACGCAGTATTTT. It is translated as CASSLVSMSDTQYF.

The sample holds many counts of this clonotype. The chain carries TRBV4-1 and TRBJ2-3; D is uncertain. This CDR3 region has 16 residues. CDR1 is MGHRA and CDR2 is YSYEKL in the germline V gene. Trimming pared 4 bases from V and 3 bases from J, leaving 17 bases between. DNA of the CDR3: TGCGCCAGCAGCCGTATTAGGCCAGGCAGAACAGATACGCAGTATTTT. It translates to CASSRIRPGRTDTQYF.

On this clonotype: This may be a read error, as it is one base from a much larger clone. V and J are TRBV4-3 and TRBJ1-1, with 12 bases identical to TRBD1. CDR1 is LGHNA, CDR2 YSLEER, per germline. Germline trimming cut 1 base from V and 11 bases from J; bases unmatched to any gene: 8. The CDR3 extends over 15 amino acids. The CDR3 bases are TGCGCCAGCAGCCAAGGGGGGACAGGGGGCGGCATGGCTTTCTTT. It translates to CASSQGGTGGGMAFF.

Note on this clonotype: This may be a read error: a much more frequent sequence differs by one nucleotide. CDR3: CASSAPFRMGGQETQYF. The CDR3 DNA follows: TGTGCCAGCAGTGCTCCATTTCGGATGGGAGGCCAAGAGACCCAGTACTTC. The rearrangement uses TRBV6-1 and TRBJ2-5, with a weak D call TRBD2 (6 bases). Trimming took 4 bases from V and 1 from J, leaving 19 bases between them. The CDR3 is 17 residues long. Germline values: CDR1 MNHNS, CDR2 SASEGT.

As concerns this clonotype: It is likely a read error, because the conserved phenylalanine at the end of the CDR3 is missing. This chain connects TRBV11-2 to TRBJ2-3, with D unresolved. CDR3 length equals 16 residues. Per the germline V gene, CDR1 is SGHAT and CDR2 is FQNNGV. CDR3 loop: CTSITMRTDMCGTQYS. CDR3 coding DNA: TGTACCAGCATCACGATGCGGACGGATATGTGTGGTACGCAGTATTCT.

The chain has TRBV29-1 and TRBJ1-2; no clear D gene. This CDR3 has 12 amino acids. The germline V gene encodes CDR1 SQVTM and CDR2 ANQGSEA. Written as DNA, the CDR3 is TGCAACACAAGGGAAACTATCTATGGCTACACCTTC. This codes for CNTRETIYGYTF.

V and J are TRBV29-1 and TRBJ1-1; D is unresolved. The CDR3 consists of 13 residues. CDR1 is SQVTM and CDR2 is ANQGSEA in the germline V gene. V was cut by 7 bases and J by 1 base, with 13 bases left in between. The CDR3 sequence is CSAQCQRNTEAFF. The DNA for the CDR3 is TGCAGCGCTCAGTGCCAGAGGAACACTGAAGCTTTCTTT. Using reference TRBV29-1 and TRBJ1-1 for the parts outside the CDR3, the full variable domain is SAVISQKPSRDICQRGTSLTIQCQVDSQVTMMFWYRQQPGQSLTLIATANQGSEATYESGFVIDKFPISRPNLTFSTLTVSNMSPEDSSIYLCSAQCQRNTEAFFGQGTRLTVV.

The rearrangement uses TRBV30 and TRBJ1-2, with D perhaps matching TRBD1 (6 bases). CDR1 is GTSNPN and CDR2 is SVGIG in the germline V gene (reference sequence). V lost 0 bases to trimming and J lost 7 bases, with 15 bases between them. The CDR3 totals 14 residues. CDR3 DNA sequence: TGTGCCTGGAGTGTATCGCAGGGGCGGACTGGCTACACCTTC. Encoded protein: CAWSVSQGRTGYTF.

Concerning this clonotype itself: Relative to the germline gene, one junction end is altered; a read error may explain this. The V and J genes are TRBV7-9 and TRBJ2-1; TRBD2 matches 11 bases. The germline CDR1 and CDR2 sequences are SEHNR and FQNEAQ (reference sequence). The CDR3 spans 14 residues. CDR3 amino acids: CVSSLAGGRNEQFF. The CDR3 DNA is TGTGTCAGCAGCTTAGCGGGAGGGCGCAATGAGCAGTTCTTC.

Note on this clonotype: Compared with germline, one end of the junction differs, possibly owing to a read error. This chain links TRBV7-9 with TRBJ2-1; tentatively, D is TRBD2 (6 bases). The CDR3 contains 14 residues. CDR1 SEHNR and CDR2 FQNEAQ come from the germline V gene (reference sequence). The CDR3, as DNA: TGTGCCAGCAGGCCTAGCGAATCCTACAAAGAGCAGTTCTTC. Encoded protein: CASRPSESYKEQFF.

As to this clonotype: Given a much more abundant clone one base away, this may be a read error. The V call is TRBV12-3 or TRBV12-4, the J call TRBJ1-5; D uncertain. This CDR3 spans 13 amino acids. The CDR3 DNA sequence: TGTGCCAGCACTCCAAATAGCAATCAGCTCCAGCATTTT. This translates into CASTPNSNQLQHF.

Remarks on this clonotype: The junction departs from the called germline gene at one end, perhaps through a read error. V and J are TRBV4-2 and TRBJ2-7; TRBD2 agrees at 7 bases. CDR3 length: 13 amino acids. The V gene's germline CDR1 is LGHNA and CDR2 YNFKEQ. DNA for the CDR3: TGCACCAGCAGCCAAGATAGGCCCGGGACTACACTTTTC. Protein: CTSSQDRPGTTLF.